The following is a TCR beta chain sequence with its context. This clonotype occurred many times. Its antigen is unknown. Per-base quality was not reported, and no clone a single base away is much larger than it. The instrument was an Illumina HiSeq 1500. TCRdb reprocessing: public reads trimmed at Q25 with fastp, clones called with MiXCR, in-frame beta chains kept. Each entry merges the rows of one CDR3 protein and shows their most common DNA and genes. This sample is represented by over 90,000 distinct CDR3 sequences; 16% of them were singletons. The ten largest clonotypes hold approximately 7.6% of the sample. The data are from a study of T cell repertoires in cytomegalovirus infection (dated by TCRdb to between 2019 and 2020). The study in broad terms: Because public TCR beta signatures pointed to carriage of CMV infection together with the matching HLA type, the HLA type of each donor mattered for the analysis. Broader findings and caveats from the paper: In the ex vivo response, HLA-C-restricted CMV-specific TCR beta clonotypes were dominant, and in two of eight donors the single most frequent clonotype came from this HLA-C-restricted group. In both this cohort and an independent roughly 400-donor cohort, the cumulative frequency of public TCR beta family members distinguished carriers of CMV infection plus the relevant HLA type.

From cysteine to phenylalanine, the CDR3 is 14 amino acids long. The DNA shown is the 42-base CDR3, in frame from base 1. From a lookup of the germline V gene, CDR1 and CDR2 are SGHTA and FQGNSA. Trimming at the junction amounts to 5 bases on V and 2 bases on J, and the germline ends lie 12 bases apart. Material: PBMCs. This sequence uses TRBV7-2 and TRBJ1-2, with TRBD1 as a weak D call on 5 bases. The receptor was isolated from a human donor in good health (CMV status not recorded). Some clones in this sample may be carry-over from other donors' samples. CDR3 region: CASSRPGGNYGYTF. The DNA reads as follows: TGTGCCAGCAGCCGACCCGGGGGAAACTATGGCTACACCTTC.